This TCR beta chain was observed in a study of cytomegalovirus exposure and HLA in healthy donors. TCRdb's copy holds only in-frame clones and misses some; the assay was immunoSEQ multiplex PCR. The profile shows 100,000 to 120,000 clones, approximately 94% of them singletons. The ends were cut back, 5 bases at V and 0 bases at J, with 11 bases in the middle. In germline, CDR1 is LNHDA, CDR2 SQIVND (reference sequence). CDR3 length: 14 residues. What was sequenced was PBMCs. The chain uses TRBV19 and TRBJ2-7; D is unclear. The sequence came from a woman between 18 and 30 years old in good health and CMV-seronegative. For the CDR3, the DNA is TGTGCCAGTAGTTGGGCCCTGAGCTCCTACGAGCAGTACTTC. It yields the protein CASSWALSSYEQYF. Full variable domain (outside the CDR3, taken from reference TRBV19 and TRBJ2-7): DGGITQSPKYLFRKEGQNVTLSCEQNLNHDAMYWYRQDPGQGLRLIYYSQIVNDFQKGDIAEGYSVSREKKESFPLTVTSAQKNPTAFYLCASSWALSSYEQYFGPGTRLTVT.